Below, 18 T cell receptor beta chains from the same sample are listed, as sequenced in a study of molecular identifiers for immune sequencing clone quantification. TCRdb re-called the PCR reads through MiXCR, storing one row per CDR3 protein. The data hold a few hundred thousand distinct CDR3 sequences, with 24% observed a single time. The specimen sequenced was naive CD8+ T cells from blood, with Jurkat cell RNA spiked in. Subset noted: FACS-sorted CD8+CD4-CCR7+CD45RA+ naive T cells. The origin of the receptors is a human donor in good health. Some libraries in this study had Jurkat cell RNA spiked in.

This clonotype occurred a few times. J is TRBJ2-3 and V is TRBV27; 9 nucleotides align to TRBD1. This CDR3 has 15 amino acids. J gave up 4 bases and V 3 bases, and 5 bases lay outside the gene matches. Germline values: CDR1 MNHEY, CDR2 SMNVEV (reference sequence). CDR3 nucleotides: TGTGCCAGCAGTTTTACAGGGGGCTTTTCAGATACGCAGTATTTT. As protein: CASSFTGGFSDTQYF.

The chain is built from TRBV4-1 and TRBJ2-3; D uncertain. The CDR3 is 12 amino acids. Germline V CDR1 and CDR2: MGHRA, YSYEKL. Trimming shortened V by 7 bases and J by 4 bases, and 9 bases separated the two germline ends. Here the CDR3 DNA reads TGCGCCAGCAACCAGGTGGCAGATACGCAGTATTTT. Residues: CASNQVADTQYF.

This clonotype was counted at least ten times. V usage is TRBV28 and J usage is TRBJ2-3, with TRBD2 identical over 12 bases. The CDR3 spans 16 residues. Germline CDR1 reads MDHEN; CDR2 reads SYDVKM. The V segment lost 4 bases and the J segment 4 bases; nucleotides outside the gene matches: 6. In DNA form, the CDR3 reads TGTGCCAGCAGTTCCAGACTAGCGGGAGCTGCAGATACGCAGTATTTT. Amino acid sequence: CASSSRLAGAADTQYF. The full variable domain, in which reference TRBV28 and TRBJ2-3 provide the parts outside the CDR3, is DVKVTQSSRYLVKRTGEKVFLECVQDMDHENMFWYRQDPGLGLRLIYFSYDVKMKEKGDIPEGYSVSREKKERFSLILESASTNQTSMYLCASSSRLAGAADTQYFGPGTRLTVL.

This clonotype was picked up many times. The chain uses TRBV6-5 and TRBJ1-1; TRBD1 aligns across 7 bases. This CDR3 comprises 16 residues. V lost 8 bases and J lost 0; bases outside the gene matches: 12. The germline V gene has CDR1 MNHEY and CDR2 SVGAGI. This CDR3 reads CASRPGQWSMNTEAFF. The CDR3 bases are TGTGCCAGCCGACCGGGACAGTGGAGTATGAACACTGAAGCTTTCTTT.

A remark on this clonotype: A much more abundant neighbour one base away suggests this may be a read error. This sequence joins TRBV6-5 and TRBJ2-7; TRBD1 or TRBD2 may be the D gene (5 bases each). The ends were cut back, 6 bases at V and 2 bases at J, with 20 bases in the middle. The CDR3 runs 16 residues. Germline V gene lookup returns CDR1 MNHEY and CDR2 SVGAGI. CDR3 residues: CASRGVGWRLTYEQYF. CDR3 DNA sequence: TGTGCCAGCAGGGGGGTAGGGTGGAGGCTAACCTACGAGCAGTACTTC.

With respect to this clonotype: The junction and the germline gene differ at one end; a read error may be behind it. This sequence joins TRBV4-3 and TRBJ2-1, with 7 nucleotides matching TRBD2. The CDR3 runs to 17 residues. The germline gives CDR1 LGHNA, CDR2 YSLEER. CDR3 amino acids: CASSQDHGGRQYNEQLF. The CDR3, as DNA: TGCGCCAGCAGCCAAGATCATGGCGGGAGACAATACAATGAGCAGCTCTTC.

The chain uses TRBV20-1 and TRBJ2-7; no firm D call. There are 14 residues in the CDR3. Germline CDR1 is DFQATT and CDR2 is SNEGSKA (reference sequence). Trimming shortened V by 5 bases and J by 7 bases, and 21 bases separated the two germline ends. This chain's CDR3 is CSAEPGLRNREQYF. The CDR3, as DNA: TGCAGTGCTGAACCTGGATTAAGAAACAGAGAGCAGTACTTC.

This clonotype was counted only a few times. A junction boundary mismatches the germline segment, possibly from a read error. The chain links TRBV7-9 to TRBJ2-5, with 12 bases matching TRBD2. Germline CDR1 is SEHNR and CDR2 is FQNEAQ (reference sequence). The CDR3 has 17 residues. CDR3 sequence reads: CASSLVTSGGYQETRYF. The CDR3 DNA sequence: TGTGCCAGCAGCCTCGTCACTAGCGGGGGGTACCAAGAGACCCGGTACTTC.

Points on this clonotype: Given a much more abundant clone one base away, this may be a read error. The chain couples TRBV7-2 to TRBJ2-3; TRBD2 agrees at 13 bases. The germline V gene encodes CDR1 SGHTA and CDR2 FQGNSA. Losses at the gene ends were 8 bases for V and 2 bases for J; bases not matched to a gene: 7. The CDR3 loop spans 16 amino acids. The chain's CDR3 is CASGPGLAGFTDTQYF. For the CDR3, the DNA is TGTGCCAGCGGCCCGGGACTAGCGGGGTTCACAGATACGCAGTATTTT.

Comment on this clonotype: Without the conserved terminal phenylalanine or tryptophan, this CDR3 likely stems from a read error. The rearrangement uses TRBV19 and TRBJ2-7, with 7 bases matching TRBD1. The CDR3 contains 16 residues. Germline CDR1 is LNHDA and CDR2 is SQIVND (reference sequence). Trimming removed 5 bases from V and 1 base from J; junction bases left unmatched: 11. The CDR3 region has the DNA TGTGCCAGTAGTCCAGACCGGGGACAGAGATCCTACGAGCAGTACTCC. Residues: CASSPDRGQRSYEQYS.

This clonotype was found a few times. The chain carries TRBV12-3 or TRBV12-4 and TRBJ2-7, with TRBD1 as a possible D gene (5 bases). CDR3 length: 17 residues. The V and J ends lost 4 bases and 3 bases respectively, with 22 bases between them. The CDR3 coding sequence is TGTGCCAGCAGTTCGCTCCACCCCAGGGCAAATCACTACGAGCAGTACTTC. It specifies CASSSLHPRANHYEQYF.

A remark on this clonotype: One end of the junction varies from germline; a read error may be responsible. The chain joins TRBV9 to TRBJ2-7; no firm D call. CDR1 and CDR2 (germline): SGDLS, YYNGEE. This CDR3 has 13 amino acids. CDR3 protein: CASSGPPAYGQYF. The DNA of the CDR3 is TGTGCCAGCAGCGGCCCTCCAGCCTACGGGCAGTACTTC.

V gene TRBV4-3 combines with J gene TRBJ2-1, with D possibly being TRBD2 (5 bases). V was trimmed by 0 bases and J by 0 bases, leaving 12 bases between them. The CDR3 contains 17 residues. Germline V gene lookup returns CDR1 LGHNA and CDR2 YSLEER. CDR3 DNA: TGCGCCAGCAGCCAAGACCGTACGGGGAGCTCCTACAATGAGCAGTTCTTC. It is translated as CASSQDRTGSSYNEQFF.

This clonotype was seen only a few times. The chain combines TRBV14 with TRBJ2-3; 10 bases agree with TRBD2. V gave up 5 bases and J gave up 2 bases; unmatched junction bases: 4. Per the germline V gene, CDR1 is SGHDN and CDR2 is FVKESK. This CDR3 has 15 amino acids. The CDR3 loop is CASSWTSGYTDTQYF. The DNA for the CDR3 is TGTGCCAGCAGCTGGACTAGCGGTTACACAGATACGCAGTATTTT. Together with reference TRBV14 and TRBJ2-3, the CDR3 gives the full variable domain: EAGVTQFPSHSVIEKGQTVTLRCDPISGHDNLYWYRRVMGKEIKFLLHFVKESKQDESGMPNNRFLAERTGGTYSTLKVQPAELEDSGVYFCASSWTSGYTDTQYFGPGTRLTVL.

In this sample, this clonotype turned up many times. The chain is built from TRBV19 and TRBJ2-2; D may match TRBD1 or TRBD2 (5 bases each). The length of the CDR3 is 16 residues. Germline CDR1 reads LNHDA; CDR2 reads SQIVND (reference sequence). Trimming removed 5 bases from V and 4 bases from J, with 17 bases in between. CDR3 nucleotide sequence: TGTGCCAGTAGTGGGACGGAAGCCTGGGGCACCGGGGAGCTGTTTTTT. Translating it yields CASSGTEAWGTGELFF.

To note about this clonotype: With a much larger clone just one base away, this may be a read error. The final CDR3 position lacks the conserved phenylalanine or tryptophan, pointing to a likely read error. This chain joins TRBV7-2 and TRBJ1-6; D remains unclear. There are 13 residues in the CDR3. Germline V CDR1 and CDR2: SGHTA, FQGNSA. Trimming removed 3 bases at V and 12 bases at J, with 12 bases between. The CDR3 sequence is CASSFTVSGPLHY. As DNA, the CDR3 is TGTGCCAGCAGCTTTACTGTGAGCGGACCCCTCCACTAT.

This clonotype was observed many times. The rearrangement links TRBV30 to TRBJ2-1; D is ambiguous. The CDR3 covers 13 residues. Deletions cut 2 bases from V and 6 bases from J, with 11 bases between. Germline V lookup: CDR1 GTSNPN, CDR2 SVGIG (reference sequence). As DNA, the CDR3 is TGTGCCTGGAGTACCTTTCACGGCAATGAGCAGTTCTTC. Translated: CAWSTFHGNEQFF.

This clonotype was counted ten times or more. The genes are TRBV7-2 and TRBJ2-5, with 11 bases aligning to TRBD2. The ends lost 4 bases at V and 0 bases at J; junction bases unmatched: 1. CDR1 is SGHTA and CDR2 is FQGNSA in the germline V gene. The CDR3 is 15 residues long. The CDR3 region is CASSSSGGYQETQYF. The CDR3 DNA reads TGTGCCAGCAGCTCTAGCGGGGGGTACCAAGAGACCCAGTACTTC.